This TCR beta chain emerged from a study of blood T cell repertoires in COVID-19. Study-wide context: The cDNA or gDNA used as material had been derived from T cells, B-cell-depleted T cells, or PBMCs.

Germline V gene lookup returns CDR1 SGDLS and CDR2 YYNGEE. V shed 0 bases and J shed 3 bases, with 9 bases lying between them. The CDR3 loop spans 14 amino acids. Original processing notes: The assay estimated nucleated cells by amplifying reference gene primers. Here immunoSEQ multiplex PCR was the method, and the copy in TCRdb shows in-frame clones only, minus some. That table furnishes V, J and clone size, whereas the DNA furnished D and trimming. The sample yields 380,000 or so clones, roughly 90% seen once. The chain is built from TRBV9 and TRBJ1-2; tentatively, D is TRBD1 (5 bases). This sequence originates from a middle-aged man with acute or convalescent COVID-19. The sample comprised peripheral blood. The CDR3 loop reads CASSVGRADYGYTF. In DNA form, the CDR3 reads TGTGCCAGCAGCGTAGGCAGGGCGGACTATGGCTACACCTTC.